The 23 T cell receptor beta chains presented below share a single source sample, sequenced in a study of blood T cells in healthy people across ages. The authors ran a second PCR of about 6 to 11 cycles using a sample-barcoded 5' primer and a J-beta primer mix. In TCRdb, the 5' RACE reads were re-called with MiXCR into one record per CDR3 protein. The sample has around 940,000 distinct CDR3 sequences, 45% to 60% seen once. Sequenced input: blood. Receptors originate from a woman aged 55-70 years in good health.

This rearrangement joins TRBV28 to TRBJ2-4; 8 positions match TRBD2. This CDR3 region has 17 residues. Germline CDR1 is MDHEN and CDR2 is SYDVKM. With 5 bases clipped from V and 0 bases from J, the junction kept 9 bases outside the gene matches. The CDR3 loop is CASSPRQAGVAKNIQYF. DNA of the CDR3: TGTGCCAGCAGTCCCCGTCAAGCGGGGGTAGCCAAAAACATTCAGTACTTC.

The chain links TRBV20-1 to TRBJ2-7, with TRBD2 as a possible D gene (6 bases). CDR3 length: 15 residues. The germline V and J ends were trimmed by 0 bases and 2 bases, with 14 bases remaining between them. The germline V gene encodes CDR1 DFQATT and CDR2 SNEGSKA (reference sequence). The CDR3 DNA reads as TGCAGTGCTAGAGATTTGAAAGGGGAGGCCTACGAGCAGTACTTC. Translating it yields CSARDLKGEAYEQYF.

The chain carries TRBV3-1 and TRBJ2-7, with D possibly matching TRBD1 (5 bases). Germline CDR1 is LGHDT and CDR2 is YNNKEL (reference sequence). CDR3 length: 15 residues. V lost 3 bases, J lost 3 bases, and 15 bases lay in between. For the CDR3, the DNA is TGTGCCAGCAGCCAGAGCTTTGAAGGGGTCTACGAGCAGTACTTC. It specifies CASSQSFEGVYEQYF.

This clonotype came up a few times. This chain's CDR3 is CASSETPGPAPNEQYF. DNA of the CDR3: TGCGCCAGCAGTGAGACCCCGGGACCCGCGCCCAACGAGCAGTACTTC. V and J are TRBV10-2 and TRBJ2-7; perhaps D is TRBD1 or TRBD2 (5 bases each). Germline loops: CDR1 WSHSY, CDR2 SAAADI. This CDR3 region has 16 residues. The V and J ends lost 2 bases and 5 bases respectively, with 19 bases between them.

This clonotype was counted only a few times. The chain has TRBV12-3 or TRBV12-4 and TRBJ2-1, with D possibly TRBD2 on 6 matching bases. Trimming shortened V by 1 base and J by 0 bases, and 13 bases separated the two germline ends. The CDR3 length is 17 residues. Here the CDR3 reads CASSLEGLRGSYNEQFF. The CDR3, as DNA: TGTGCCAGCAGTTTAGAGGGACTTCGGGGCTCCTACAATGAGCAGTTCTTC.

This clonotype was seen only a few times. This rearrangement joins TRBV10-3 to TRBJ2-7; TRBD1 or TRBD2 may be the D gene (5 bases each). Germline V gene data show CDR1 as ENHRY and CDR2 as SYGVKD. The CDR3 sequence is 13 residues long. Between the trimmed V and J ends, which lost 5 bases and 6 bases, there was a span of 14 bases. CDR3 nucleotide sequence: TGTGCCATCAGTCCTTTAGACAGCGGCGAGCAGTACTTC. Amino acid sequence: CAISPLDSGEQYF.

The chain recombines TRBV15 with TRBJ2-5; D not resolved. From germline, CDR1 is LNHNV and CDR2 YYDKDF (reference sequence). The CDR3 is 15 amino acids. Deletions cut 0 bases from V and 0 bases from J, with 8 bases between. CDR3: CATSRESWDQETQYF. The CDR3 nucleotides read TGTGCCACCAGCAGAGAGTCTTGGGACCAAGAGACCCAGTACTTC.

The CDR3 nucleotides read TGTGCCAGCCTACCTCGAGGAAGGGCTGGGGCCAACGTCCTGACTTTC. Its protein is CASLPRGRAGANVLTF. The chain is built from TRBV28 and TRBJ2-6; no definite D call. The CDR3 runs 16 residues. Looked up from germline, CDR1 is MDHEN and CDR2 is SYDVKM. V lost 8 bases and J 2 bases, leaving 16 bases between the germline ends.

This clonotype was picked up many times. The V call is TRBV6-5, the J call TRBJ2-3, with a tentative D call TRBD1 (6 bases). The CDR3 sequence is 15 residues long. CDR1 MNHEY and CDR2 SVGAGI come from the germline V gene. V dropped 4 bases and J dropped 2 bases, with 13 bases sitting between them. Written as DNA, the CDR3 is TGTGCCAGCAGTTCCGGACAGCCATCCACAGATACGCAGTATTTT. Translating gives CASSSGQPSTDTQYF.

This clonotype appeared a few times. This chain joins TRBV27 and TRBJ2-1, with D perhaps TRBD2 (5 bases). Trimming took off 4 bases at V and 0 bases at J, with 13 bases between the two ends. Germline V gene sequence: CDR1 MNHEY, CDR2 SMNVEV (reference sequence). CDR3 length equals 16 residues. The CDR3 DNA follows: TGTGCCAGCAGTTGGACGGGATCGGGCTCCTACAATGAGCAGTTCTTC. Translated, it gives CASSWTGSGSYNEQFF.

The J gene is TRBJ2-4, the V gene TRBV28, with no clear D. Germline CDR1 is MDHEN and CDR2 is SYDVKM. This CDR3 is built from 13 residues. The V end lost 8 bases, the J end lost 0 bases, and 8 bases lay between the germline ends. CDR3 residues: CASLAAAKNIQYF. CDR3 DNA sequence: TGTGCCAGCCTGGCGGCAGCCAAAAACATTCAGTACTTC.

A note on this clonotype: The junction does not match germline at one end; this may be a read error. V usage is TRBV7-6 and J usage is TRBJ2-6, with D tentatively TRBD2 (6 bases). Germline V gene sequence: CDR1 SGHVS, CDR2 FNYEAQ. This CDR3 is 16 amino acids long. The CDR3: CASSLLGGSEANVLTF. The DNA of the CDR3 is TGTGCCAGCAGCTTACTGGGGGGTTCTGAGGCCAACGTCCTGACTTTC.

V usage is TRBV28 and J usage is TRBJ2-1, with 8 positions matching TRBD1. Unmatched junction bases numbered 14, after V lost 3 bases and J lost 1 base. CDR1 and CDR2 (germline): MDHEN, SYDVKM. The CDR3 runs 19 residues. CDR3 coding DNA: TGTGCCAGCAGTTTTGTCGGGACAGGTCTTCAAGGGTCCTACAATGAGCAGTTCTTC. Translated: CASSFVGTGLQGSYNEQFF.

The V call is TRBV4-3, the J call TRBJ2-3; TRBD2 might be the D (7 bases). This CDR3 is 17 amino acids long. The germline gives CDR1 LGHNA, CDR2 YSLEER. V was shortened by 2 bases and J by 3 bases, with 18 bases between the two germline ends. The CDR3 is CASSQRNGGRGTDTQYF. The CDR3 DNA reads as TGCGCCAGCAGCCAACGCAACGGTGGGAGGGGGACAGATACGCAGTATTTT.

The CDR3 bases are TGTGCCACCAGTGACCCGACAAAACCCTACGAGCAGTACTTC. Its protein is CATSDPTKPYEQYF. The V and J genes are TRBV24-1 and TRBJ2-5; no clear D. TRBJ2-7 explains the end of the DNA better; the J call may be wrong. The CDR3 sequence is 14 residues long. Per germline, CDR1 KGHDR and CDR2 SFDVKD.

The gene calls are TRBV20-1 and TRBJ2-4; 7 bases are shared with TRBD1. The DNA matches TRBJ2-7 better at its end, which makes the J call doubtful. Germline CDR1 reads DFQATT; CDR2 reads SNEGSKA (reference sequence). The CDR3 is made up of 14 amino acids. In DNA, the CDR3 is TGCAGTGCCATAGGACAGGCCGGGACCTACGAGCAGTACTTC. It yields the protein CSAIGQAGTYEQYF.

As regards this clonotype: With a much larger clone just one base away, this may be a read error. V and J are TRBV25-1 and TRBJ2-6; no firm D call. V lost 7 bases, J lost 3 bases, and 1 base lay in between. This CDR3 is built from 11 residues. Germline CDR1 reads MGHDK; CDR2 reads SYGVNS. The DNA for the CDR3 is TGTGCCAGCATTGGGGCCAACGTCCTGACTTTC. Its translation is CASIGANVLTF.

The chain employs TRBV7-2 and TRBJ2-7; 9 nucleotides match TRBD2. The junction had 2 bases not matched to a gene; V was cut back by 4 bases and J by 7 bases. Germline V CDR1 and CDR2: SGHTA, FQGNSA. The CDR3 loop spans 12 amino acids. CDR3 coding DNA: TGTGCCAGCAGCTCTAGCGGGGATGAGCAGTACTTC. It specifies CASSSSGDEQYF.

The rearrangement joins TRBV2 to TRBJ1-5; D gene unclear. The CDR3 consists of 11 residues. From germline, CDR1 is SNHLY and CDR2 FYNNEI. Trimming left V 8 bases short and J 5 bases short, with 7 bases between. In DNA form, the CDR3 reads TGTGCCAGCGGAGGAGATCAGCCCCAGCATTTT. Translation gives CASGGDQPQHF.

This sequence joins TRBV20-1 and TRBJ2-5; 9 nucleotides match TRBD2. Germline CDR1 is DFQATT and CDR2 is SNEGSKA (reference sequence). The CDR3 is 15 residues long. V shed 0 bases and J 0 bases; nucleotides not matched to a gene: 2. The CDR3 coding sequence is TGCAGTGCTAGAGAGGGCGGGGGGGACCAAGAGACCCAGTACTTC. This translates into CSAREGGGDQETQYF.

The chain carries TRBV2 and TRBJ2-7; 7 positions match TRBD2. This CDR3 comprises 14 residues. V was clipped by 10 bases and J by 2 bases; unmatched bases: 11. The germline gives CDR1 SNHLY, CDR2 FYNNEI. The CDR3 is CATLGGAETYEQYF. In DNA, the CDR3 is TGTGCCACCTTGGGAGGGGCTGAAACCTACGAGCAGTACTTC.

V and J are TRBV6-5 and TRBJ2-7; no clear D gene. V was pared by 0 bases and J by 5 bases, with 8 bases between. The CDR3 length is 13 residues. Germline assignment: CDR1 MNHEY and CDR2 SVGAGI. The CDR3: CASSYSKGNEQYF. Written as DNA, the CDR3 is TGTGCCAGCAGTTACTCTAAAGGGAACGAGCAGTACTTC.

This rearrangement joins TRBV29-1 to TRBJ1-5, with 7 bases matching TRBD1. The CDR3 runs 14 residues. Germline loops: CDR1 SQVTM, CDR2 ANQGSEA. Trimming removed 4 bases from V and 0 bases from J; junction bases left unmatched: 3. CDR3 sequence (DNA): TGCAGCGTTGGGGGACAGCTTAGCAATCAGCCCCAGCATTTT. Translated: CSVGGQLSNQPQHF.